This T cell receptor (beta chain) was sequenced for a study of cytomegalovirus exposure and HLA in healthy donors. Study-wide results and caveats: Associated with cytomegalovirus, according to the listing, were 150 to 200 TCR beta chains.

In the PCR, 60 Vbeta and 13 Jbeta primers were used. Data came from immunoSEQ multiplex PCR; TCRdb stores just in-frame clones and leaves some out. The sample holds some 160,000 clones; roughly 80% are singletons and the top ten take around 3.2%. CDR1 and CDR2 (germline): SGHTA, FQGNSA. V trimming: 0 bases; J trimming: 5 bases; junction bases outside the gene matches: 5. This CDR3 has 17 amino acids. Comment on this clone: Its specificity is not known.

This sequence joins TRBV7-2 and TRBJ2-2, with 11 bases fitting TRBD2. The TCR comes from a male donor in good health and CMV-seronegative. Specimen: PBMCs. CDR3 amino acids: CASSLAVAGGRTGELFF. The CDR3 nucleotides are TGTGCCAGCAGCTTAGCCGTAGCGGGGGGGCGGACCGGGGAGCTGTTTTTT.